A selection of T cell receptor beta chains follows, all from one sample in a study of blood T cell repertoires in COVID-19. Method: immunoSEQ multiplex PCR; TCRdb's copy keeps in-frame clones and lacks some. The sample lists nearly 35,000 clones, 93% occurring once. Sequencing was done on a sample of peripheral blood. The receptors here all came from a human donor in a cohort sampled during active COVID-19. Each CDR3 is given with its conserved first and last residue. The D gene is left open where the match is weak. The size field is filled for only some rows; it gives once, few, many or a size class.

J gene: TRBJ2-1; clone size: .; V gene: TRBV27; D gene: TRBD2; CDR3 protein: CASTDGTSGVYNEQFF; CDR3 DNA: TGTGCCAGCACCGACGGGACTAGCGGAGTCTACAATGAGCAGTTCTTC
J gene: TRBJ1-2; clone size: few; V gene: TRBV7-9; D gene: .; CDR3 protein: CASSRVDSYGYTF; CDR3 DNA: TGTGCCAGCAGCCGGGTAGACTCCTATGGCTACACCTTC
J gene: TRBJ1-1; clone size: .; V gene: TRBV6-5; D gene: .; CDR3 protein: CASSSTGNTEAFF; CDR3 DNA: TGTGCCAGCAGTTCGACAGGAAACACTGAAGCTTTCTTT
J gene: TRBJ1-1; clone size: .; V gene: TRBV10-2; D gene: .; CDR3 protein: CASSVAGRNTEAFF; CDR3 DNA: TGCGCCAGCAGTGTGGCGGGGAGGAACACTGAAGCTTTCTTT
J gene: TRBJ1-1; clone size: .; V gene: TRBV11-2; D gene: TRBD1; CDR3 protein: CASSLDLGQVNTEAFF; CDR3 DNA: TGTGCCAGCAGCTTAGATTTGGGACAGGTAAACACTGAAGCTTTCTTT
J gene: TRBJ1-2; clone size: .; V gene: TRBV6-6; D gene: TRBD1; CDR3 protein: CASSSEGQKYGYTF; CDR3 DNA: TGTGCCAGCAGTTCGGAGGGACAGAAGTATGGCTACACCTTC
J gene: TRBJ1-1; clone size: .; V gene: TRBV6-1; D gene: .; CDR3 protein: CASSEGGARTEAFF; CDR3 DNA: TGTGCCAGCAGTGAGGGGGGGGCGCGGACTGAAGCTTTCTTT
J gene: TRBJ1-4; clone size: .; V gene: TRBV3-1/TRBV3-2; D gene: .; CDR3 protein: CASSPIRELEKLFF; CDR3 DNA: TGTGCCAGCAGCCCTATTAGGGAGCTAGAAAAACTGTTTTTT
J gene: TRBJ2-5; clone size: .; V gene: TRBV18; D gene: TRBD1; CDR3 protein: CASSPGPTGTGQETQYF; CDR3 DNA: TGTGCCAGCTCCCCTGGACCTACCGGGACAGGGCAAGAGACCCAGTACTTC
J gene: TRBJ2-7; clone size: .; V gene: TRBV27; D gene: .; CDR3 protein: CASSPDFYEQYF; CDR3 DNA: TGTGCCAGCAGTCCGGACTTCTACGAGCAGTACTTC
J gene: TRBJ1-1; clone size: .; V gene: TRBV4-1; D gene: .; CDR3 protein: CASSQDGFGNTEAFF; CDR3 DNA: TGCGCCAGCAGCCAAGATGGTTTCGGGAACACTGAAGCTTTCTTT
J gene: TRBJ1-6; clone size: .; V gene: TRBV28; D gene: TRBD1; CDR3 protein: CASSLSPGQTYNSPLHF; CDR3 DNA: TGTGCCAGCAGTTTATCCCCGGGACAGACCTATAATTCACCCCTCCACTTT
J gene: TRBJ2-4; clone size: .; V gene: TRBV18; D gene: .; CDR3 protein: CASSPSRVRGAKNIQYF; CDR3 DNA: TGTGCCAGCTCACCGAGTAGGGTCCGGGGAGCCAAAAACATTCAGTACTTC
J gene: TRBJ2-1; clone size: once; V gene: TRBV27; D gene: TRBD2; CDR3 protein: CASSLLAGGLYNEQFF; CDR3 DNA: TGTGCCAGCAGTTTGTTAGCGGGAGGGCTGTACAATGAGCAGTTCTTC
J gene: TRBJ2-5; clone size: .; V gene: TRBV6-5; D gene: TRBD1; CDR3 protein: CASSYSDRGRETQYF; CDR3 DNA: TGTGCCAGCAGTTACTCCGACAGGGGGCGGGAGACCCAGTACTTC
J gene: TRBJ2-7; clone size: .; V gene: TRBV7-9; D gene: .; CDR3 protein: CAVNDLSYEQYF; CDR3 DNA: TGTGCCGTAAACGACTTGTCCTACGAGCAGTACTTC
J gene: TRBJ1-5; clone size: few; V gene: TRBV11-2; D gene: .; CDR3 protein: CASSTQGEPQHF; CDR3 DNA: TGTGCCAGCAGCACACAGGGTGAGCCCCAGCATTTT
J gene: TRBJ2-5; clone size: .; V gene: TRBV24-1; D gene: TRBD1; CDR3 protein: CATSDPRTGEDETQYF; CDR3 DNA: TGTGCCACCAGTGACCCTAGGACAGGGGAGGATGAGACCCAGTACTTC
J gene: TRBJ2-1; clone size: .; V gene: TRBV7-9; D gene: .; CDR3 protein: CASSLVGNNEQFF; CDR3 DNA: TGTGCCAGCAGCTTAGTTGGCAATAATGAGCAGTTCTTC
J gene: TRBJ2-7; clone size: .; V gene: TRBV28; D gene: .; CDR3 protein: CASSLLLATSYEQYF; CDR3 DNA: TGTGCCAGCAGTTTACTACTAGCTACCTCCTACGAGCAGTACTTC
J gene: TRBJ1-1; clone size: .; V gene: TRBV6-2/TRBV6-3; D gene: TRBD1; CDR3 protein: CASSGQGALSEAFF; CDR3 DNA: TGTGCCAGCAGTGGACAGGGGGCGCTTAGTGAAGCTTTCTTT
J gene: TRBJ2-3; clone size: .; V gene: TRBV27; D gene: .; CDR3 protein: CASSSLSSTDTQYF; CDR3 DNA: TGTGCCAGCAGTTCCCTATCCAGCACAGATACGCAGTATTTT
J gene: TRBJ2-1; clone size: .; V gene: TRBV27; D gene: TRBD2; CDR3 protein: CASSLKLAGGSYNEQFF; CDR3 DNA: TGTGCCAGCAGTTTGAAGCTAGCGGGGGGCTCCTACAATGAGCAGTTCTTC
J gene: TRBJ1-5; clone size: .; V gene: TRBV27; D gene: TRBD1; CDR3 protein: CASRPRTGGNQPQHF; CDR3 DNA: TGTGCCAGCAGACCTCGGACAGGGGGGAATCAGCCCCAGCATTTT
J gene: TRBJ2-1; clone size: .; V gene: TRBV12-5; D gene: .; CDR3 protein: CASGRKASYNEQFF; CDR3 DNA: TGTGCTAGTGGGAGAAAAGCCTCCTACAATGAGCAGTTCTTC
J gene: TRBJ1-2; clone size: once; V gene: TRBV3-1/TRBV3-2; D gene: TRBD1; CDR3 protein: CASSRDRDYGYTF; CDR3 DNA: TGTGCCAGCAGCCGGGACAGGGACTATGGCTACACCTTC
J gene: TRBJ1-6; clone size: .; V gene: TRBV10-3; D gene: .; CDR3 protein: CAISGAVNSPLHF; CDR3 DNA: TGTGCCATCAGTGGGGCAGTAAATTCACCCCTCCACTTT
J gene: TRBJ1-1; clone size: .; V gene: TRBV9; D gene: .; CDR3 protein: CASSAQGNTEAFF; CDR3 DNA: TGTGCCAGCAGCGCCCAGGGGAACACTGAAGCTTTCTTT
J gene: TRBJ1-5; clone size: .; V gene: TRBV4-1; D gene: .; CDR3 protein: CASSQDSEINQPQHF; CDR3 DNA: TGCGCCAGCAGCCAAGATTCAGAAATTAATCAGCCCCAGCATTTT
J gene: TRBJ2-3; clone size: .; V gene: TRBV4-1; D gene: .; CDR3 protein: CASSLRVGSSDTQYF; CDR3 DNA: TGCGCCAGCAGCCTGCGAGTCGGGAGCTCAGATACGCAGTATTTT
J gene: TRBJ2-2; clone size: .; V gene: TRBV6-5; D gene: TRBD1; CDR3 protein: CASSYVTGLGTGELFF; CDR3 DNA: TGTGCCAGCAGTTACGTGACAGGGTTAGGCACCGGGGAGCTGTTTTTT
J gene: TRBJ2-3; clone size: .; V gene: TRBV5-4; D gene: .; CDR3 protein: CASSLSRPGDTQYF; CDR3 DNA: TGTGCCAGCAGCTTGTCTCGGCCAGGAGATACGCAGTATTTT
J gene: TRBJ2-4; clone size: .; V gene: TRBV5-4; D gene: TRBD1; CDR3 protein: CASSAPGQGQNIQYF; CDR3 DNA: TGTGCCAGCAGCGCACCGGGACAGGGGCAAAACATTCAGTACTTC
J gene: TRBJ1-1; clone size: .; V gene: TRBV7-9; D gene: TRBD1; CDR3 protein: CASSSDRGLPEWDF; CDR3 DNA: TGTGCCAGCAGCTCAGACAGGGGGCTCCCCGAATGGGACTTT
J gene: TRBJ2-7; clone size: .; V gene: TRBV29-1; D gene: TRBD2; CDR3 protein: CSVESRGAGGYEQYF; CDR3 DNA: TGCAGCGTTGAATCTCGGGGAGCGGGAGGTTACGAGCAGTACTTC
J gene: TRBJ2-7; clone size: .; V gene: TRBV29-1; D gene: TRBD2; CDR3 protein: CSVEDREGTGSYEQYF; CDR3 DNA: TGCAGCGTTGAAGATCGGGAGGGAACGGGGAGCTACGAGCAGTACTTC
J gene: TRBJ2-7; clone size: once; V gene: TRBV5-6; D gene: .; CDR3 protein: CASSSTASDYEQYF; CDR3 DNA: TGTGCCAGCAGCTCGACAGCCTCTGACTACGAGCAGTACTTC
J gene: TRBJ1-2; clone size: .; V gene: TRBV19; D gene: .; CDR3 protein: CATYPGTDLASNYGYTF; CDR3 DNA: TGTGCCACCTATCCCGGGACCGACCTAGCGAGTAACTATGGCTACACCTTC
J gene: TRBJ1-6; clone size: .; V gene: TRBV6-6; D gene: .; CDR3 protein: CASSYSGGRYNSPLHF; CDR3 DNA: TGTGCCAGCAGTTACTCGGGGGGGAGGTATAATTCACCCCTCCACTTT
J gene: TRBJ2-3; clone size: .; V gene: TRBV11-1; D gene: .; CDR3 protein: CASSFSIRDFQYF; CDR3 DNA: TGTGCCAGCAGCTTTTCTATTCGGGACTTCCAGTATTTT
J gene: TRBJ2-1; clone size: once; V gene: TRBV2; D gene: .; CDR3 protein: CASSRRLVLYNEQFF; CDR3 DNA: TGTGCCAGCAGCAGAAGACTAGTTCTCTACAATGAGCAGTTCTTC
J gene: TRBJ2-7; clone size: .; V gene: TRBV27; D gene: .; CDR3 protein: CASSLLPPYSYEQYF; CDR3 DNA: TGTGCCAGCAGTTTATTGCCCCCATACAGCTACGAGCAGTACTTC
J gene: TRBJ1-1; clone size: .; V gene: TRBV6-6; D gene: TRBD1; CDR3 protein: CASSYSTGGMNTEAFF; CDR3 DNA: TGTGCCAGCAGTTACTCGACAGGGGGCATGAACACTGAAGCTTTCTTT
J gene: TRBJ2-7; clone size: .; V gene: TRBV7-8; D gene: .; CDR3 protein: CASSLIGGNRYPYEQYF; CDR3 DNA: TGTGCCAGCAGCTTGATTGGCGGGAATAGATACCCGTACGAGCAGTACTTC